This T cell receptor beta chain was found in a study of identical twins. Study-level results: There is a chance that invariant MAIT and iNKT cells partially muddied zero-insertion analyses. Low generation probability was overrepresented in out-of-frame alpha sequences shared by twins.

This CDR3 spans 13 amino acids. V was pared by 3 bases and J by 8 bases, with 13 bases between. TCRdb re-called the 5' RACE reads with MiXCR, one entry per CDR3 protein. The sample holds about 470,000 distinct CDR3 sequences; 20% to 25% are singletons and the top ten take approximately 2.9%. This clonotype was counted a single time. No antigen is known for it. These same records also appear under a second study, on T cells expressing NK-cell markers. That paper notes: More than 5 donors carried dominant NKG2C+ clonotypes that made up roughly 1.0-7.5% of their CD8+ T cells.

The chain couples TRBV12-3 or TRBV12-4 to TRBJ1-2; D may be TRBD1 (5 bases). The sample taken for sequencing was CD4+ T cells sorted from blood. The sequence derives from a woman younger than 30 in good health. The CDR3 here is CASSFRQTRGYTF. The CDR3 region has the DNA TGTGCCAGCAGTTTTAGACAGACGAGGGGCTACACCTTC.